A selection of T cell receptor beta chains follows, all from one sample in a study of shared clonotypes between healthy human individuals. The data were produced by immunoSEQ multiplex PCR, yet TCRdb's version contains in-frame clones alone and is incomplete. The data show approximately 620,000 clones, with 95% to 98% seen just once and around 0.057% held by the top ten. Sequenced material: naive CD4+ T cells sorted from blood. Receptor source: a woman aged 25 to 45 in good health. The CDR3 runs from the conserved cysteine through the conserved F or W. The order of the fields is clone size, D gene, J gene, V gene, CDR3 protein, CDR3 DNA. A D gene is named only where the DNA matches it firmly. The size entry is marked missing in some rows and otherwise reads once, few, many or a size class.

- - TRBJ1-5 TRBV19 CASSTTGGNQPQHF TGTGCCAGTAGTACCACGGGAGGCAATCAGCCCCAGCATTTT
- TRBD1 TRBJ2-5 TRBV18 CASSPGEGAWETQYF TGTGCCAGCTCACCAGGCGAGGGGGCATGGGAGACCCAGTACTTC
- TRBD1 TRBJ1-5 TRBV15 CATKTGGQPQHF TGTGCCACCAAGACAGGGGGTCAGCCCCAGCATTTT
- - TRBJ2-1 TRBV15 CATSRGGGGNSYNEQFF TGTGCCACCAGCAGAGGGGGAGGGGGAAACTCCTACAATGAGCAGTTCTTC
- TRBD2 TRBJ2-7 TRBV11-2 CASSLAATSGNTYEQYF TGTGCCAGCAGCTTAGCAGCGACTAGCGGAAACACCTACGAGCAGTACTTC
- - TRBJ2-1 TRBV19 CASRTGHANNEQFF TGTGCCAGTAGGACCGGGCATGCTAACAATGAGCAGTTCTTC
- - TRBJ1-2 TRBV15 CATSRPGPTNYGYTF TGTGCCACCAGCAGACCGGGACCGACAAACTATGGCTACACCTTC
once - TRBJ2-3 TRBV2 CASSVTLTGTDTQYF TGTGCCAGCAGTGTCACCCTAACCGGCACAGATACGCAGTATTTT
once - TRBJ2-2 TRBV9 CASSVGWAGELFF TGTGCCAGCAGCGTAGGATGGGCCGGGGAGCTGTTTTTT
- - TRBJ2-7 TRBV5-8 CASSLDVNNAGLGQYF TGTGCCAGCAGCTTGGACGTGAACAATGCAGGGTTGGGGCAGTACTTC
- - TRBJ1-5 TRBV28 CASSYRVVFDQPQHF TGTGCCAGCAGTTACAGGGTTGTTTTCGATCAGCCCCAGCATTTT
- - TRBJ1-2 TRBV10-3 CAISEDKANYGYTF TGTGCCATCAGTGAGGACAAAGCTAACTATGGCTACACCTTC
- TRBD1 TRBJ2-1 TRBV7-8 CASSSDRGDEQFF TGTGCCAGCAGCTCAGACAGGGGGGATGAGCAGTTCTTC
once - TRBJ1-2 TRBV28 CASGARANYGYTF TGTGCCAGCGGGGCGCGGGCTAACTATGGCTACACCTTC
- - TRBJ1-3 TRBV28 CASSLPPGNTIYF TGTGCCAGCAGTTTACCCCCGGGAAACACCATATATTTT
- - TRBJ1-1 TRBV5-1 CASSGATTNTEAFF TGCGCCAGCAGCGGGGCGACAACGAACACTGAAGCTTTCTTT
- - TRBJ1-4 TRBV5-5 CASSLDGGRTNEKLFF TGTGCCAGCAGCTTGGACGGGGGTAGAACTAATGAAAAACTGTTTTTT
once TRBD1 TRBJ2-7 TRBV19 CASSKGQGASYEQYF TGTGCCAGTAGTAAGGGACAGGGGGCGTCCTACGAGCAGTACTTC
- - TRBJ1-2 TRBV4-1 CASRSLGGHARGYTF TGCGCCAGCAGATCACTAGGCGGGCACGCCCGCGGCTACACCTTC
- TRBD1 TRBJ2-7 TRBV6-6 CASSLQGQGKSEQYF TGTGCCAGCAGCCTACAGGGACAGGGCAAATCCGAGCAGTACTTC
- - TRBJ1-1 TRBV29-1 CSAMTVNTEAFF TGCAGCGCTATGACAGTGAACACTGAAGCTTTCTTT
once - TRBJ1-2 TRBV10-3 CAIAPGAGDYGYTF TGTGCCATCGCCCCCGGGGCGGGCGACTATGGCTACACCTTC
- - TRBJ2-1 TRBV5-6 CASSGRLYNEQFF TGTGCCAGCAGCGGGAGGCTGTACAATGAGCAGTTCTTC
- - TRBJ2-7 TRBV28 CASLSSYEQYF TGTGCCAGCTTGAGCTCCTACGAGCAGTACTTC
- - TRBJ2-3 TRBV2 CASMRLGSTDTQYF TGTGCCAGCATGCGCTTAGGGAGCACAGATACGCAGTATTTT
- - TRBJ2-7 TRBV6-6 CATGTSSSYEQYF TGTGCCACCGGGACATCCAGCTCCTACGAGCAGTACTTC
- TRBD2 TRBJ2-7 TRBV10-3 CAISGLAGGEEQYF TGTGCCATCAGTGGACTAGCGGGAGGTGAAGAGCAGTACTTC
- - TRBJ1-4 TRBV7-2 CASSLVSDIGEKLFF TGTGCCAGCAGCTTAGTTTCAGACATAGGTGAAAAACTGTTTTTT
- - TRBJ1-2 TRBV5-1 CASSLASDYGYTF TGCGCCAGCAGCTTGGCCAGTGACTATGGCTACACCTTC
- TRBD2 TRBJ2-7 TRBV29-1 CSVGRGGSNEQYF TGCAGCGTGGGGCGGGGCGGGAGTAACGAGCAGTACTTC
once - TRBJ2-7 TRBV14 CASSQVGPTKQYF TGTGCCAGCAGCCAAGTAGGTCCGACCAAGCAGTACTTC
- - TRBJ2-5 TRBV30 CAWRMTAQGTQYF TGTGCCTGGAGGATGACAGCCCAAGGGACCCAGTACTTC
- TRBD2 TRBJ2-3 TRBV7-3 CASSRTSGSSDTQYF TGTGCCAGCAGCCGGACTAGCGGGAGCTCAGATACGCAGTATTTT
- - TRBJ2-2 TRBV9 CASSLFPGAVGELFF TGTGCCAGCAGCCTCTTTCCAGGGGCGGTCGGGGAGCTGTTTTTT
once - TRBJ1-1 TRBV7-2 CASSLVSSVRYFF TGTGCCAGCAGCTTAGTGTCCAGTGTAAGATATTTCTTT
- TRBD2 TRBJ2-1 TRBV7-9 CASSLREGSYNEQFF TGTGCCAGCAGCTTAAGGGAGGGCTCCTACAATGAGCAGTTCTTC
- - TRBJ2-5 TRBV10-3 CAISEGSRQETQYF TGTGCCATCAGTGAAGGTTCCAGGCAAGAGACCCAGTACTTC
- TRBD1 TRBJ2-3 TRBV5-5 CASSGTTGTGNTDTQYF TGTGCCAGCAGCGGAACCACCGGGACAGGGAACACAGATACGCAGTATTTT
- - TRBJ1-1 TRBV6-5 CASSRGGRVNTEAFF TGTGCCAGCAGCCGGGGGGGACGTGTGAACACTGAAGCTTTCTTT
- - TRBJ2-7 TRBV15 CATSRDIAYEQYF TGTGCCACCAGCAGAGACATCGCCTACGAGCAGTACTTC
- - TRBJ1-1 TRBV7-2 CASSFFVGMNTEAFF TGTGCCAGCAGCTTTTTTGTAGGGATGAACACTGAAGCTTTCTTT
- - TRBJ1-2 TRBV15 CATSRDRRPGKGYTF TGTGCCACCAGCAGAGATAGAAGGCCAGGGAAGGGCTACACCTTC